The following is a T cell receptor beta chain sequence with its context. What it binds is unknown. TCRB CDR3 was amplified from 2 ug genomic DNA or less. Using immunoSEQ multiplex PCR, the repertoire was profiled, and TCRdb retains in-frame clones only, with some absent. This table has about 99,000 clones, 65% to 85% appearing once. The CDR3 totals 14 residues. Germline V gene lookup returns CDR1 SGHRS and CDR2 YFSETQ. V lost 7 bases to trimming and J lost 6 bases, with 18 bases between them. The time point was: after dendritic cell vaccination, including at tumor progression/relapse. The data stem from a study of glioma-infiltrating T cells after dendritic cell vaccination. Study outcomes and limitations: Only a small number of patients had complete blood and tumor samples.

The sample was blood, taken after dendritic cell vaccination. This rearrangement joins TRBV5-1 to TRBJ2-3; possibly TRBD2 for D (6 bases). The source is a human donor with glioblastoma. DNA of the CDR3: TGCGCCAGCGGTGGACTAAAGCGAAGTGATACGCAGTATTTT. It yields the protein CASGGLKRSDTQYF.